A single sample gave rise to the 19 T cell receptor beta chains below, sequenced in a study of blood T cell repertoires in COVID-19. TCRdb keeps only in-frame clones here, not all; method: immunoSEQ multiplex PCR. Of under 95,000 clones listed, 70% to 75% are singletons. Sequencing used peripheral blood. The receptors derive from a man between 45 and 60 years old with active or convalescent COVID-19.

The chain carries TRBV3-1 (or the pseudogene TRBV3-2) and TRBJ1-4; D remains ambiguous. The germline V gene has CDR1 LGHDT and CDR2 YNNKEL (reference sequence). V was pared by 5 bases and J by 0 bases, with 13 bases between. The length of the CDR3 is 16 residues. The DNA for the CDR3 is TGTGCCAGCAGCTCAAGCCCGGGGACAACTAATGAAAAACTGTTTTTT. Protein sequence: CASSSSPGTTNEKLFF.

DNA of the CDR3: TGCGCCAGCAGCCCCCCAGGGACAGCGACAAGCTATGGCTACACCTTC. Protein: CASSPPGTATSYGYTF. The chain has TRBV4-1 and TRBJ1-2; 7 bases fit TRBD1. Germline loops: CDR1 MGHRA, CDR2 YSYEKL. The V segment lost 4 bases and the J segment 4 bases; nucleotides outside the gene matches: 12. The CDR3 spans 16 residues.

The rearrangement uses TRBV27 and TRBJ2-5; 8 bases agree with TRBD1. V shed 5 bases and J 0 bases; nucleotides not matched to a gene: 2. There are 14 residues in the CDR3. CDR1 is MNHEY, CDR2 SMNVEV, per germline (reference sequence). The CDR3 is CASSRTGYQETQYF. In nucleotides, the CDR3 is TGTGCCAGCAGTCGGACAGGGTACCAAGAGACCCAGTACTTC.

Only a few counts were recorded for this clone. The gene calls are TRBV11-2 and TRBJ2-7; TRBD1 agrees at 7 bases. The germline gives CDR1 SGHAT, CDR2 FQNNGV. The V and J ends lost 5 bases and 4 bases, in that order; junction bases with no gene match: 8. The CDR3 covers 14 residues. The CDR3 DNA is TGTGCCAGCAGCCGGACAGGACCCTCTTACGAGCAGTACTTC. As protein: CASSRTGPSYEQYF.

The chain couples TRBV2 to TRBJ2-3; perhaps TRBD2 as D (6 bases). CDR1 is SNHLY and CDR2 is FYNNEI in the germline V gene. V was pared by 4 bases and J by 1 base, with 9 bases between. This CDR3 is built from 14 residues. CDR3 sequence: CASSGGVRTDTQYF. DNA of the CDR3: TGTGCCAGCAGTGGCGGGGTACGCACAGATACGCAGTATTTT.

The V call is TRBV5-1, the J call TRBJ2-7; TRBD1 matches at 8 bases. Per the germline V gene, CDR1 is SGHRS and CDR2 is YFSETQ. J gave up 0 bases and V 3 bases, and 2 bases lay outside the gene matches. The CDR3 runs 14 residues. The DNA for the CDR3 is TGCGCCAGCAGCTGGGACAGGCCCTCCTACGAGCAGTACTTC. It codes for CASSWDRPSYEQYF.

The chain joins TRBV9 to TRBJ1-2; D is ambiguous. This CDR3 has 14 amino acids. The germline V gene has CDR1 SGDLS and CDR2 YYNGEE. Trimming took off 3 bases at V and 7 bases at J, with 16 bases between the two ends. The CDR3 nucleotides are TGTGCCAGCAGCGATTACCCCACGGAGGGTGGCTACACCTTC. Its translation: CASSDYPTEGGYTF.

The rearrangement joins TRBV24-1 to TRBJ1-5, with 7 bases identical to TRBD1. CDR3 length: 15 residues. Per germline, CDR1 KGHDR and CDR2 SFDVKD. The ends lost 6 bases at V and 3 bases at J; junction bases unmatched: 7. For the CDR3, the DNA is TGTGCCACCAGTCCAGGGACAGCTCCCAATCAGCCCCAGCATTTT. Protein: CATSPGTAPNQPQHF.

A few counts support this clone. The V and J genes are TRBV2 and TRBJ2-3; D remains ambiguous. The germline V and J ends were trimmed by 6 bases and 2 bases, with 6 bases remaining between them. Germline V gives CDR1 SNHLY, CDR2 FYNNEI. The CDR3 extends over 12 amino acids. CDR3 amino acids: CASRPYTDTQYF. The CDR3 region has the DNA TGTGCCAGCAGACCCTACACAGATACGCAGTATTTT.

The rearrangement uses TRBV11-1 and TRBJ2-2, with 9 bases identical to TRBD1. The CDR3 length is 14 residues. V lost 5 bases, J lost 6 bases, and 4 bases stayed unmatched. The germline CDR1 and CDR2 sequences are SGHAT and FQDESV (reference sequence). The CDR3 spells CASSRTGVAGELFF. CDR3 sequence (DNA): TGTGCCAGCAGCCGGACAGGGGTCGCCGGGGAGCTGTTTTTT.

The gene calls are TRBV10-3 and TRBJ1-5; TRBD1 aligns across 7 bases. Germline-derived CDR1 and CDR2 are ENHRY and SYGVKD. This CDR3 comprises 13 residues. The V segment lost 5 bases and the J segment 10 bases; nucleotides outside the gene matches: 8. DNA for the CDR3: TGTGCCATCAGTATAGACAGGGTAGAACCCCAGCATTTT. Translating gives CAISIDRVEPQHF.

This clone was observed once. The chain has TRBV30 and TRBJ1-5; D not resolved. The germline V and J ends were trimmed by 0 bases and 5 bases, with 8 bases remaining between them. CDR1 and CDR2 (germline): GTSNPN, SVGIG (reference sequence). The CDR3 runs to 13 residues. DNA of the CDR3: TGTGCCTGGAGTGTAAGTGGAGATCAGCCCCAGCATTTT. As protein: CAWSVSGDQPQHF.

The rearrangement uses TRBV9 and TRBJ1-4; no definite D call. The V end lost 4 bases, the J end lost 0 bases, and 7 bases lay between the germline ends. Looked up from germline, CDR1 is SGDLS and CDR2 is YYNGEE. This CDR3 is built from 14 residues. The CDR3 DNA follows: TGTGCCAGCAGCACTAGCCCAACTAATGAAAAACTGTTTTTT. It is translated as CASSTSPTNEKLFF.

V is TRBV19 and J is TRBJ1-5, with 11 bases aligning to TRBD1. Looked up from germline, CDR1 is LNHDA and CDR2 is SQIVND (reference sequence). V shed 3 bases, J shed 7 bases, and the junction held 14 bases outside the gene matches. This CDR3 is 18 amino acids long. CDR3 residues: CASSISPRTGGPRQPQHF. DNA for the CDR3: TGTGCCAGTAGTATCAGCCCGAGGACAGGGGGCCCAAGGCAGCCCCAGCATTTT.

The rearrangement uses TRBV6-4 and TRBJ2-2, with 10 nucleotides matching TRBD2. The V segment lost 6 bases and the J segment 9 bases; nucleotides outside the gene matches: 13. The CDR3 covers 16 residues. Germline V gives CDR1 MRHNA, CDR2 SNTAGT. The CDR3 reads CASSPSGGDVLWELFF. In DNA, the CDR3 is TGTGCCAGCAGCCCTAGCGGGGGAGATGTGTTATGGGAGCTGTTTTTT.

J is TRBJ1-2 and V is TRBV19, with 7 positions matching TRBD1. From germline, CDR1 is LNHDA and CDR2 SQIVND (reference sequence). Losses at the gene ends were 5 bases for V and 4 bases for J; bases not matched to a gene: 4. CDR3 length equals 13 residues. The CDR3 nucleotides read TGTGCCAGTAGTGCGGGACAGCTCTATGGCTACACCTTC. Translation gives CASSAGQLYGYTF. The whole variable domain, remainder taken from reference TRBV19 and TRBJ1-2, is DGGITQSPKYLFRKEGQNVTLSCEQNLNHDAMYWYRQDPGQGLRLIYYSQIVNDFQKGDIAEGYSVSREKKESFPLTVTSAQKNPTAFYLCASSAGQLYGYTFGSGTRLTVV.

The chain has TRBV3-1 (or the pseudogene TRBV3-2) and TRBJ1-2; TRBD1 is a possible D gene (6 bases). The CDR3 contains 13 residues. The germline V gene encodes CDR1 LGHDT and CDR2 YNNKEL (reference sequence). The V end lost 4 bases, the J end lost 8 bases, and 14 bases lay between the germline ends. The CDR3: CASSPTGMGGYTF. CDR3 DNA: TGTGCCAGCAGCCCCACAGGGATGGGCGGCTACACCTTC.

This chain connects TRBV4-2 to TRBJ2-5, with 7 bases lining up with TRBD2. The V gene's germline CDR1 is LGHNA and CDR2 YNFKEQ. This CDR3 contains 19 residues. The ends lost 4 bases at V and 1 base at J; junction bases unmatched: 18. The CDR3 sequence: CASSPRGSTLGGFQETQYF. DNA of the CDR3: TGTGCCAGCAGCCCCCGTGGGTCGACTCTCGGGGGGTTCCAAGAGACCCAGTACTTC.

This clone has more than one count but fewer than ten. The rearrangement joins TRBV11-2 to TRBJ1-1, with D maybe TRBD1 (6 bases). This CDR3 region has 15 residues. V was pared by 5 bases and J by 4 bases, with 17 bases between. CDR1 and CDR2 from the germline V gene are SGHAT and FQNNGV. The CDR3 region has the DNA TGTGCCAGCAGCGCGTTACAGGGAGGGGGCACTGAAGCTTTCTTT. Amino acids: CASSALQGGGTEAFF.